This is a list of T cell receptor beta chains from one sample in a study of shared clonotypes between healthy human individuals. Sequenced by immunoSEQ multiplex PCR; TCRdb stores in-frame clones only, minus some. The sample records approximately 740,000 clones, around 74% being singletons. Source material: memory CD4+ T cells sorted from blood. All receptors derive from a woman aged 25 to 39 in good health. Both conserved end residues are trimmed from each CDR3. The order of the fields is J gene, V gene, CDR3 protein.

TRBJ1-5,TRBV28,ASSFQGGQPQH
TRBJ2-1,TRBV19,ASSNRQIYNEQF
TRBJ2-7,TRBV5-5,ASSLVAAGGFEQY
TRBJ1-5,TRBV4-1,ASSQGENSNQPQH
TRBJ1-3,TRBV28,ASSSNGNTIY
TRBJ2-4,TRBV19,ATEKVSGQTNIQY
TRBJ2-1,TRBV28,ASAGTSGISYNEQF
TRBJ2-1,TRBV4-1,ASSQIGGKNYNEQF
TRBJ2-7,TRBV28,ASRLQGQHYEQY
TRBJ2-6,TRBV5-1,ASSFEGSGANVLT
TRBJ2-3,TRBV19,ASSIWDGKLDTQY
TRBJ1-5,TRBV6-1,ASRPQQGNQPQH
TRBJ2-2,TRBV7-3,ASSSGTSGTMGGELF
TRBJ1-2,TRBV11-2,ASSPGRMGGYT
TRBJ2-7,TRBV7-9,ASSHTMDRASYEQY
TRBJ1-1,TRBV6-6,ASSNPAGGNTEAF
TRBJ2-1,TRBV7-8,ASSRGLAGGNEQF
TRBJ2-7,TRBV2,ASRGTLYEQY
TRBJ1-5,TRBV27,ASGPRQRASNQPQH
TRBJ2-2,TRBV5-1,ASSVGLEGTGELF
TRBJ2-5,TRBV30,AWSPGQGFGETQY
TRBJ2-5,TRBV18,ASSPPGRTAYQETQY
TRBJ2-1,TRBV5-4,ASSAVTSGRDNEQF
TRBJ1-5,TRBV2,ASSVLSASNQPQH
TRBJ2-1,TRBV5-1,ASSLVSRLAGPNEQF
TRBJ2-5,TRBV11-1,ASSFYGTQY
TRBJ1-1,TRBV7-2,ASSFSRGGEMGTEAF
TRBJ2-7,TRBV18,ASSPTGHAYEQY
TRBJ1-5,TRBV19,ASSLYNQPQH
TRBJ2-7,TRBV25-1,ASSPLSGTGVPEQY
TRBJ2-7,TRBV11-2,ASSLRGGGSYEQY
TRBJ2-2,TRBV2,ASRLGGNTGELF
TRBJ2-1,TRBV29-1,SVVINEQF
TRBJ2-3,TRBV10-3,AISESSTSTDTQY
TRBJ2-2,TRBV28,ASSLSWETGELF